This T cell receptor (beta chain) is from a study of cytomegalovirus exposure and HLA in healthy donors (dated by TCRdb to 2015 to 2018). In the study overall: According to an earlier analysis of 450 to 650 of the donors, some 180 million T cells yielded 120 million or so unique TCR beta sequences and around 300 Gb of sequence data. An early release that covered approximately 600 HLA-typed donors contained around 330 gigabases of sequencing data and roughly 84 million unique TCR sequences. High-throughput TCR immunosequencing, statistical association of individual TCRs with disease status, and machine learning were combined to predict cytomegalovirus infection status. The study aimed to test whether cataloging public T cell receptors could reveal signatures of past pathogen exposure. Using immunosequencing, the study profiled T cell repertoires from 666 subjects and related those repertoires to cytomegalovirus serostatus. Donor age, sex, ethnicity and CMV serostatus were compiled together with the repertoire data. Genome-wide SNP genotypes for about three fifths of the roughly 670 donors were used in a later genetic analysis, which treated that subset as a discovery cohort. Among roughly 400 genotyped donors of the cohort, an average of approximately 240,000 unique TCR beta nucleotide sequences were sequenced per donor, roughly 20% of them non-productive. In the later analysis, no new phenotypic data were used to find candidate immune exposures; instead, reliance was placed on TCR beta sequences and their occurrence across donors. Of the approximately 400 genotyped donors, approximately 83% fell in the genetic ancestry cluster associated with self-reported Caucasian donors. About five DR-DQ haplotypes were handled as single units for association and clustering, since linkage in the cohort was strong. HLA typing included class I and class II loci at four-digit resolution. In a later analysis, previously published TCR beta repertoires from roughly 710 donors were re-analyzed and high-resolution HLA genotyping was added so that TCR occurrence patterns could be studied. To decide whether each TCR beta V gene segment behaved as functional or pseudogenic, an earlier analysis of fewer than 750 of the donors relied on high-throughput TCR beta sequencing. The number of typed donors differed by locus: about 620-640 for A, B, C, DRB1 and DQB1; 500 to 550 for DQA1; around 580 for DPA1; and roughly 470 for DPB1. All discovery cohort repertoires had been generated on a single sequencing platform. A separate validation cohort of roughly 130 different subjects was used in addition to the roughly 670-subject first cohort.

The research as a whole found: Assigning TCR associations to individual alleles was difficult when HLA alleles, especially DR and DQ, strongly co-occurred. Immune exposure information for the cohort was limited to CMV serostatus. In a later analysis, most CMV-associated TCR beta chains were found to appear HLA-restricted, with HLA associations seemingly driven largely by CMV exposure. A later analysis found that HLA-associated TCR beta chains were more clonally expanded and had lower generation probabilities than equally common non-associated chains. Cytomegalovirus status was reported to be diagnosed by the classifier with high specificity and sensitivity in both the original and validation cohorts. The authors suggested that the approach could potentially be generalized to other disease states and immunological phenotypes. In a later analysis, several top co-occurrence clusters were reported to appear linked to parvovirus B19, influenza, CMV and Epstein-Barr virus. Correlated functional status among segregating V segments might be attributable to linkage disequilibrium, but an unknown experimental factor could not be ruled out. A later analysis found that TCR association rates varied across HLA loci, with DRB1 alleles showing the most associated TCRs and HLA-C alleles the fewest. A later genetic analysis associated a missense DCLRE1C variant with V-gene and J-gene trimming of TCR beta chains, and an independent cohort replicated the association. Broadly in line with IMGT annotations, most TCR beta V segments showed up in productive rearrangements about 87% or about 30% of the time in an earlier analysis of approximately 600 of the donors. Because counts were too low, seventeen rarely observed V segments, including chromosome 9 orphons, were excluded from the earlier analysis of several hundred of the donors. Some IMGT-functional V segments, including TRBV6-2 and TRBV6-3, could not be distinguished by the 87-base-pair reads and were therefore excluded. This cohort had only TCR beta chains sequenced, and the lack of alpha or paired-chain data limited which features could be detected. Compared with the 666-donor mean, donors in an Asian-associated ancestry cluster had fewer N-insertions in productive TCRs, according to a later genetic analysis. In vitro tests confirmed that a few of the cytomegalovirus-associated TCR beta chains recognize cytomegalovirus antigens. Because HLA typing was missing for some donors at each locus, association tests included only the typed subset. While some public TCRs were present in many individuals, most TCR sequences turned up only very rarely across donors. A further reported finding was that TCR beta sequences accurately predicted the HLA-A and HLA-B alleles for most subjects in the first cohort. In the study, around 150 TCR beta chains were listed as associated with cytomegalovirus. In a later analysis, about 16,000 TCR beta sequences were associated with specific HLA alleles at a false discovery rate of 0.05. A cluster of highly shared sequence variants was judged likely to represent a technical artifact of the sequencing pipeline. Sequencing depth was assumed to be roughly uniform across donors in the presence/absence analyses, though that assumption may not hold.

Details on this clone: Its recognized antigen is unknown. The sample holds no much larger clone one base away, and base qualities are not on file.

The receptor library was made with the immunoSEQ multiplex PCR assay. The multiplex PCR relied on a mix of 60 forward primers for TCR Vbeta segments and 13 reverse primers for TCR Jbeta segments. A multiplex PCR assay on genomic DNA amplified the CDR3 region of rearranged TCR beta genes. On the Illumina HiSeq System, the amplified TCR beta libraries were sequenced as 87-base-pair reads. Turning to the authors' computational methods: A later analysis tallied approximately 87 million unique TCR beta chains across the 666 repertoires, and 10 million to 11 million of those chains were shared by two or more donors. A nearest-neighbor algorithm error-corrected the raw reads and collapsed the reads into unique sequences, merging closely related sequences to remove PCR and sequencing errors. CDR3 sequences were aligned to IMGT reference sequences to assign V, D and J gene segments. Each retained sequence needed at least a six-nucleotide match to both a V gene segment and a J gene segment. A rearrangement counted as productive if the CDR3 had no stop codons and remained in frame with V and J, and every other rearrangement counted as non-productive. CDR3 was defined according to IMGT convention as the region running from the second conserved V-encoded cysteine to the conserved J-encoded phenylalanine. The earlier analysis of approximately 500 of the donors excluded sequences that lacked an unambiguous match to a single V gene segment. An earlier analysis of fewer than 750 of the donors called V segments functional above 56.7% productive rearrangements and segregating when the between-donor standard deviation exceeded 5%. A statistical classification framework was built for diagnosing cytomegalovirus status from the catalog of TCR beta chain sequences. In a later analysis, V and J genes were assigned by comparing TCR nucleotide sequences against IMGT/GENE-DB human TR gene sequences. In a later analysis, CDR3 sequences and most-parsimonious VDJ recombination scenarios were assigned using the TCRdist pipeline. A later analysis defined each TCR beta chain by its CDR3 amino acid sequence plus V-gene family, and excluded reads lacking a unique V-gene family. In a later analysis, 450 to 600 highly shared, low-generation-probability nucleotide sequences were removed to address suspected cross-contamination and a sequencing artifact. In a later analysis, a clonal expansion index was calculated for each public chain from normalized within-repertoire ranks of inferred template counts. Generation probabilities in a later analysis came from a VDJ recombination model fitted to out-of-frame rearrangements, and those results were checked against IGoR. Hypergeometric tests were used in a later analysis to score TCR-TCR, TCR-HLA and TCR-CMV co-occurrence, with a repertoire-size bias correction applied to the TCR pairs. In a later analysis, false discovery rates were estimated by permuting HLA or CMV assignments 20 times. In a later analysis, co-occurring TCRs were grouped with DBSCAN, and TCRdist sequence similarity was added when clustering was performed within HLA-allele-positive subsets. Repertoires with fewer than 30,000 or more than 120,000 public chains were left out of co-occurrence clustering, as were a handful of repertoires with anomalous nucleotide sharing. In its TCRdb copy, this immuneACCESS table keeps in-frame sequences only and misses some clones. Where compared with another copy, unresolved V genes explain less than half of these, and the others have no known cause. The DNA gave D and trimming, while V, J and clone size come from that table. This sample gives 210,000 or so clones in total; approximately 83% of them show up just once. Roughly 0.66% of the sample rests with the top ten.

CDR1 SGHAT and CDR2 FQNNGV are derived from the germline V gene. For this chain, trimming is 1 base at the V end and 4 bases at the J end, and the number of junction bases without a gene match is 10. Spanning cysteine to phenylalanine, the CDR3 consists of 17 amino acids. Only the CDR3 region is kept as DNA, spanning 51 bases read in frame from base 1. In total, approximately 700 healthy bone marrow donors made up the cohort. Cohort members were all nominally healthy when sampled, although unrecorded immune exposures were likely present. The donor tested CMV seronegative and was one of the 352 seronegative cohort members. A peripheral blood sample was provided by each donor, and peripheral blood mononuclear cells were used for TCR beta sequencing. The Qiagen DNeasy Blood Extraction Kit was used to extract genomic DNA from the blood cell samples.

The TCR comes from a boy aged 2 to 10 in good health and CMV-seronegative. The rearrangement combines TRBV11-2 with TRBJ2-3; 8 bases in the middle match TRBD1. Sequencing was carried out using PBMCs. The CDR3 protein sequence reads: CASSLAPTGGGADTQYF. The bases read TGTGCCAGCAGCTTAGCTCCTACAGGGGGAGGCGCAGATACGCAGTATTTT. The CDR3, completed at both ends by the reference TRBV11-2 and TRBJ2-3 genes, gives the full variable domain EAGVAQSPRYKIIEKRQSVAFWCNPISGHATLYWYQQILGQGPKLLIQFQNNGVVDDSQLPKDRFSAERLKGVDSTLKIQPAKLEDSAVYLCASSLAPTGGGADTQYFGPGTRLTVL.